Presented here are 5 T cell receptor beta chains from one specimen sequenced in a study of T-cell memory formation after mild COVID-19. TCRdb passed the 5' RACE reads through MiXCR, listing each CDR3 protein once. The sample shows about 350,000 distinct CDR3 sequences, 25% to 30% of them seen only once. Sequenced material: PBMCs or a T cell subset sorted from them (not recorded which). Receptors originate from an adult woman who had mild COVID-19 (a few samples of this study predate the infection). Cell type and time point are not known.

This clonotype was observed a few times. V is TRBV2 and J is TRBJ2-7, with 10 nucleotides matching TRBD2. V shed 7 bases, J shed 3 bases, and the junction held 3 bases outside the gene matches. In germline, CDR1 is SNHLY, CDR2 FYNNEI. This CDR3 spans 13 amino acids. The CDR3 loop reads CASKREGYYEQYF. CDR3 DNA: TGTGCCAGCAAGCGGGAGGGTTACTACGAGCAGTACTTC.

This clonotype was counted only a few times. CDR3 protein: CASSSPRSGTEAFF. The CDR3 bases are TGTGCCAGCAGCTCACCCCGTTCGGGTACTGAAGCTTTCTTT. The J gene is TRBJ1-1, the V gene TRBV7-2; no clear D gene. The germline V and J ends were trimmed by 4 bases and 5 bases, with 14 bases remaining between them. This CDR3 contains 14 residues. Germline-derived CDR1 and CDR2 are SGHTA and FQGNSA.

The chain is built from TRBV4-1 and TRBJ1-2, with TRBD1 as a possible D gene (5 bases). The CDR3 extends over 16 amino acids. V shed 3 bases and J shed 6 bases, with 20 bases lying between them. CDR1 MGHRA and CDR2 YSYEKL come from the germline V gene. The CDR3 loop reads CASSQTFAAGLNGYTF. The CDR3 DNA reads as TGCGCCAGCAGCCAGACCTTCGCCGCGGGGCTAAATGGCTACACCTTC.

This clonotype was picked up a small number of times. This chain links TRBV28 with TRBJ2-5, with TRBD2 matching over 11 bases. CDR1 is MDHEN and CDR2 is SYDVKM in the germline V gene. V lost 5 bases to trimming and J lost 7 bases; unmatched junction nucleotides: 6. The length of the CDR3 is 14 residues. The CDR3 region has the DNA TGTGCCAGCAGTCCAGGGACTAGCGGCCTGACCCAGTACTTC. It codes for CASSPGTSGLTQYF. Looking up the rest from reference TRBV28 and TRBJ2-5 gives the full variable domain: DVKVTQSSRYLVKRTGEKVFLECVQDMDHENMFWYRQDPGLGLRLIYFSYDVKMKEKGDIPEGYSVSREKKERFSLILESASTNQTSMYLCASSPGTSGLTQYFGPGTRLLVL.

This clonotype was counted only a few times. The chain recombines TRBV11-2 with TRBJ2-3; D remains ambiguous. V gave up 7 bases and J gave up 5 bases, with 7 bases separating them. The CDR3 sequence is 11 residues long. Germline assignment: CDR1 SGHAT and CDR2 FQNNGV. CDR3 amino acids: CASKNGDTQYF. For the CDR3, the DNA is TGTGCCAGCAAAAACGGAGATACGCAGTATTTT.